These T cell receptor beta chains were read from a single sample in a study of CD8+ T cells in alopecia areata. Profiling relied on immunoSEQ multiplex PCR, and the TCRdb table lists in-frame clones only, not all of them. Of approximately 140,000 clones in the sample, about 88% are singletons; the top ten hold around 14%. The specimen comprised CD8+ T cells sorted from blood, sampled at week 4, from a patient treated with tofacitinib. Source of these receptors: a human donor with alopecia areata. CDR3s include the opening cysteine and the closing phenylalanine or tryptophan. Each record gives: D gene, V gene, clone size, J gene, CDR3 protein, CDR3 DNA. A D gene is named only where the DNA matches it firmly. Size tells how often a clone was seen (once, few, many) or the class of an expanded clone, and some rows leave it out.

TRBD2,TRBV4-1,.,TRBJ2-5,CASRDLAGGPWETQYF,TGCGCCAGCCGGGATTTAGCGGGAGGGCCTTGGGAGACCCAGTACTTC
TRBD1,TRBV2,.,TRBJ2-7,CASSEDRGYSYEQYF,TGTGCCAGCAGCGAGGACAGGGGGTATTCCTACGAGCAGTACTTC
TRBD2,TRBV7-3,.,TRBJ2-1,CASGTSGSNEQFF,TGTGCCAGCGGGACTAGCGGGAGTAATGAGCAGTTCTTC
.,TRBV7-9,.,TRBJ1-2,CASSLGDGTTQPHGYTF,TGTGCCAGCAGCTTAGGAGACGGGACAACTCAACCACATGGCTACACCTTC
.,TRBV29-1,.,TRBJ2-2,CSVVRDTGELFF,TGCAGCGTTGTACGGGACACCGGGGAGCTGTTTTTT
.,TRBV27,.,TRBJ2-7,CASSFSGASSYEQYF,TGTGCCAGCAGTTTCTCCGGGGCGAGCTCCTACGAGCAGTACTTC
.,TRBV5-6,.,TRBJ2-1,CASNLGGSYNEQFF,TGTGCCAGCAACCTTGGGGGGTCCTACAATGAGCAGTTCTTC
TRBD2,TRBV30,.,TRBJ2-1,CAWSVLAGAAYNEQFF,TGTGCCTGGAGTGTACTAGCGGGGGCAGCCTACAATGAGCAGTTCTTC
.,TRBV27,.,TRBJ1-2,CASSLSSGTGGYTF,TGTGCCAGCAGTTTATCGTCCGGGACCGGAGGCTACACCTTC
TRBD2,TRBV5-1,.,TRBJ2-3,CASSGTSGSTDTQYF,TGCGCCAGCAGCGGAACTAGCGGGAGCACAGATACGCAGTATTTT
TRBD2,TRBV5-1,.,TRBJ2-7,CASSPLAGSYEQYF,TGCGCCAGCAGCCCCTTAGCGGGCTCCTACGAGCAGTACTTC
TRBD1,TRBV23-1,.,TRBJ2-3,CASSQLRDRGVLGTDTQYF,TGCGCCAGCAGTCAACTCCGGGACAGGGGCGTCCTGGGCACAGATACGCAGTATTTT
.,TRBV12-5,.,TRBJ1-1,CASGLAPVGVDAFF,TGTGCTAGTGGTTTGGCCCCGGTGGGGGTCGACGCTTTCTTT
TRBD1,TRBV5-1,.,TRBJ2-7,CASSVWDRGSYEQYF,TGCGCCAGCAGCGTATGGGACAGGGGTTCCTACGAGCAGTACTTC
.,TRBV7-8,once,TRBJ1-3,CASSSVLLPNSGNTIYF,TGTGCCAGCAGTAGCGTTCTATTACCCAACTCTGGAAACACCATATATTTT
TRBD1,TRBV29-1,.,TRBJ2-7,CSVRFIGTGSYEQYF,TGCAGCGTTAGATTTATTGGGACAGGGTCCTACGAGCAGTACTTC
.,TRBV4-1,.,TRBJ2-3,CATGFSSSIADTQYF,TGCGCCACCGGTTTTAGCTCGAGCATCGCGGATACGCAGTATTTT
.,TRBV7-7,.,TRBJ1-1,CASSRTGQNTEAFF,TGTGCCAGCAGCCGTACCGGTCAGAACACTGAAGCTTTCTTT
TRBD1,TRBV4-1,.,TRBJ2-2,CASSQLETGGTGELFF,TGCGCCAGCAGCCAATTGGAGACAGGGGGGACCGGGGAGCTGTTTTTT
.,TRBV27,once,TRBJ1-1,CASSLYARAATEAFF,TGTGCCAGCAGTTTATACGCGAGGGCAGCCACTGAAGCTTTCTTT
TRBD1,TRBV27,once,TRBJ1-5,CASSFPGTGVFNQPQHF,TGTGCCAGCAGTTTCCCGGGGACAGGCGTTTTCAATCAGCCCCAGCATTTT
.,TRBV29-1,few,TRBJ2-7,CSVTVDSYEQYF,TGCAGCGTGACTGTAGACTCCTACGAGCAGTACTTC
.,TRBV6-5,.,TRBJ2-7,CASSYVGGGFEQYF,TGTGCCAGCAGTTACGTAGGTGGCGGCTTCGAGCAGTACTTC
.,TRBV20-1,few,TRBJ2-7,CSARDGYEQYF,TGCAGTGCTAGAGATGGGTACGAGCAGTACTTC
.,TRBV27,once,TRBJ1-5,CASSLDPGNQPQHF,TGTGCCAGCAGTCTCGACCCCGGCAATCAGCCCCAGCATTTT
.,TRBV7-2,.,TRBJ2-7,CASSYGTGYEQYF,TGTGCCAGCAGCTATGGGACGGGATACGAGCAGTACTTC
.,TRBV7-8,.,TRBJ2-6,CASSLEGTGANVLTF,TGTGCCAGCAGCTTGGAGGGAACTGGGGCCAACGTCCTGACTTTC
.,TRBV6-1,.,TRBJ2-7,CASSAGKWTYEQYF,TGTGCCAGCAGTGCGGGGAAATGGACCTACGAGCAGTACTTC
.,TRBV10-3,.,TRBJ2-6,CAISESPPYRESGANVLTF,TGTGCCATCAGTGAAAGCCCTCCTTACAGGGAGTCTGGGGCCAACGTCCTGACTTTC
TRBD1,TRBV18,once,TRBJ2-7,CASSAQAVPLDRGCDEQYF,TGTGCCAGCTCAGCCCAGGCGGTCCCCCTGGACAGGGGATGTGACGAGCAGTACTTC
TRBD1,TRBV7-9,.,TRBJ2-6,CASSSSGQQYPSGANVLTF,TGTGCCAGCAGCTCCTCGGGACAGCAATACCCCTCTGGGGCCAACGTCCTGACTTTC
.,TRBV19,.,TRBJ2-7,CASSAVKVEGAGSYEQYF,TGTGCCAGTAGCGCCGTGAAAGTGGAGGGAGCCGGATCCTACGAGCAGTACTTC
TRBD1,TRBV7-8,once,TRBJ2-3,CASSLGLGQGTDGTQYF,TGTGCCAGCAGCTTAGGTCTGGGACAGGGTACTGACGGTACGCAGTATTTT
TRBD2,TRBV4-2,.,TRBJ2-1,CASGLAGNNEQFF,TGTGCCAGCGGACTAGCGGGAAATAATGAGCAGTTCTTC
TRBD2,TRBV30,.,TRBJ2-3,CAWSHPGLAGRTDTQYF,TGTGCCTGGAGCCACCCTGGACTAGCGGGACGCACAGATACGCAGTATTTT
.,TRBV6-6,.,TRBJ2-5,CASSKDRDYQETQYF,TGTGCCAGCAGCAAAGACAGGGACTACCAAGAGACCCAGTACTTC
TRBD1,TRBV5-8,.,TRBJ2-1,CASSFDRVIYDEQFF,TGTGCCAGCAGCTTTGACAGGGTAATTTACGATGAGCAGTTCTTC
.,TRBV5-6,.,TRBJ2-2,CASSGRTDTGELFF,TGTGCCAGCAGCGGACGGACTGACACCGGGGAGCTGTTTTTT
.,TRBV4-1,.,TRBJ2-2,CASSQPAGELFF,TGCGCCAGCAGCCAGCCTGCCGGGGAGCTGTTTTTT
.,TRBV29-1,.,TRBJ2-3,CSVEDPLKGNTQYF,TGCAGCGTTGAAGATCCGCTTAAAGGAAATACGCAGTATTTT